This T cell receptor beta chain derives from a study of PD-L1 blockade in urothelial cancer. About the study: Patients' histories included 0 to 3 prior chemotherapy regimens. Blood analysis was done at 3 weeks (second dose) and 6 weeks after treatment began.

CDR3 size: 13 residues. CDR1 SGHNT and CDR2 YYREEE come from the germline V gene (reference sequence). Trimming left V 6 bases short and J 5 bases short, with 14 bases between. Sequencing was performed with immunoSEQ multiplex PCR; in TCRdb, only in-frame clones are kept and a portion is missing. The sample contains fewer than 45,000 clones, roughly 88% of which appear only once. Sample time point: pretreatment peripheral blood. The receptor was derived from a donor aged 40 or older with urothelial cancer. The sequencing used PBMCs, collected around atezolizumab (anti-PD-L1) treatment. The J gene is TRBJ2-5, the V gene TRBV5-4; perhaps TRBD2 as D (5 bases). CDR3 DNA: TGTGCCAGCACCTCCGTGGCTAGCGAGACCCAGTACTTC. Protein: CASTSVASETQYF.